This TCR beta chain was sequenced in a study of T-cell reconstitution after alpha-beta-depleted transplantation in children. Unique molecular identifiers were built into the TCRbeta library. TCRdb fed the PCR reads into MiXCR, producing one record per CDR3 protein. The table has 98,000 or so distinct CDR3 sequences, around 22% seen once. Germline V CDR1 and CDR2: SGHTA, FQGNSA. The CDR3 covers 13 residues. V was trimmed by 3 bases and J by 7 bases, leaving 10 bases between them. General study findings and limits: For some patients, TCRbeta diversity was high at day 60 because of recipient T cells and thymic progenitors that survived. Reportedly, roughly two months post-transplant, alpha-beta T cells arose from several hundred expanded graft clones. At the one-year point after transplant, T-cell counts and TCRbeta diversity were found to come mostly from T cells that had been newly produced.

This clonotype came up many times. Its target is unknown. This sequence originates from a boy under 10 years old with acute lymphoblastic leukemia, due to receive a stem cell transplant. The starting material was PBMCs, obtained before TCRalphabeta/CD19-depleted stem cell transplant. The genes are TRBV7-2 and TRBJ1-5; D possibly corresponds to TRBD1 (5 bases). Here the CDR3 DNA reads TGTGCCAGCAGCTTCCAGGGACGGCAGCCCCAGCATTTT. This gives the protein CASSFQGRQPQHF.